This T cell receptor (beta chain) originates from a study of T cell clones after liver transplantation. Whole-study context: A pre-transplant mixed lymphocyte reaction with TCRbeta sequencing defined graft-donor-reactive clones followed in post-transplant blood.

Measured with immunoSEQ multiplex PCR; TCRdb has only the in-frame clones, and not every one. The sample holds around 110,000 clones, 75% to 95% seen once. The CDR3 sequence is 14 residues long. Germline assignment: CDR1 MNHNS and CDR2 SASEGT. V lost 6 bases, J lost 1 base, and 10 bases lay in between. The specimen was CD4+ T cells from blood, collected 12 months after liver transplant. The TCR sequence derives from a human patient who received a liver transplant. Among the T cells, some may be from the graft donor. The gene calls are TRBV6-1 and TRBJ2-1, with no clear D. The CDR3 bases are TGTGCCAGCAGGCCCCAGGTATCCTACAATGAGCAGTTCTTC. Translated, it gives CASRPQVSYNEQFF.